This T cell receptor beta chain was retrieved from a study of control samples from healthy donors and cancer patients. V lost 3 bases to trimming and J lost 6 bases, with 12 bases between them. The CDR3 consists of 13 residues. Looked up from germline, CDR1 is MGHRA and CDR2 is YSYEKL. Libraries were prepared by immunoSEQ multiplex PCR; TCRdb keeps only in-frame clonotypes and omits some of them. The data contain about 120,000 clones, around 91% of them singletons. The sequence derives from a woman aged 45-59 years with colorectal cancer. Sequencing was performed on PBMCs. The gene calls are TRBV4-1 and TRBJ2-7; D tentatively reads TRBD1 or TRBD2 (6 bases each). CDR3 loop: CASSHGGGFEQYF. CDR3 sequence (DNA): TGCGCCAGCAGCCACGGGGGCGGTTTCGAGCAGTACTTC.